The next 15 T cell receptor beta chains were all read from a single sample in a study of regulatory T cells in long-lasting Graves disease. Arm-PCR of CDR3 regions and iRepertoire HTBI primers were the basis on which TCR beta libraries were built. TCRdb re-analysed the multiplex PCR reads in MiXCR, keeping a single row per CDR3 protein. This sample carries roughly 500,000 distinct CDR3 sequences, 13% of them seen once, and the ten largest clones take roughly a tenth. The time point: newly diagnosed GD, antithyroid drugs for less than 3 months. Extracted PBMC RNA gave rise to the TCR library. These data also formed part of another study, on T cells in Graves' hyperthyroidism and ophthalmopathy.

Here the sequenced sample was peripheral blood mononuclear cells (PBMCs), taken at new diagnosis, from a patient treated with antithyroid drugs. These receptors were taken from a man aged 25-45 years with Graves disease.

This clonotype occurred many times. In DNA, the CDR3 is TGTGCCAGCAGCTTAGGGGCCGGCGGGAGCAATGAGCAGTTCTTC. This sequence encodes CASSLGAGGSNEQFF. The gene calls are TRBV11-2 and TRBJ2-1; TRBD2 agrees at 7 bases. Germline V gene data show CDR1 as SGHAT and CDR2 as FQNNGV. There are 15 residues in the CDR3. The V segment lost 1 base and the J segment 6 bases; nucleotides outside the gene matches: 6.

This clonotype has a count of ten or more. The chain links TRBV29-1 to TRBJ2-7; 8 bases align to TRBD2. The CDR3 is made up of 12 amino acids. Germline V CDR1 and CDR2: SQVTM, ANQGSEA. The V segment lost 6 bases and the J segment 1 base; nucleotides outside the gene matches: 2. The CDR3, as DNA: TGCAGCGTCGGGGGGGTGTCCTACGAGCAGTACTTC. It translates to CSVGGVSYEQYF.

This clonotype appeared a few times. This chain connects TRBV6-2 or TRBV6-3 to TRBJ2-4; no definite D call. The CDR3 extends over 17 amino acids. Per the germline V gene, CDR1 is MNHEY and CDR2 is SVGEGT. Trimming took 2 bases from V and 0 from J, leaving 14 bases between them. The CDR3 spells CASSYRSLSQAKNIQYF. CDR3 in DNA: TGTGCCAGCAGTTACCGTTCTCTATCTCAAGCCAAAAACATTCAGTACTTC.

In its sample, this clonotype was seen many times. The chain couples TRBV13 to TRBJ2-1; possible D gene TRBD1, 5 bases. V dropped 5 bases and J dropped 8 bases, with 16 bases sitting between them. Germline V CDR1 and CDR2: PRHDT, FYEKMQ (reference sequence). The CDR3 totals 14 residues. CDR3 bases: TGTGCCAGCAGCCAGGGTCCTACCCTCGATGAGCAGTTCTTC. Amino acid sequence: CASSQGPTLDEQFF.

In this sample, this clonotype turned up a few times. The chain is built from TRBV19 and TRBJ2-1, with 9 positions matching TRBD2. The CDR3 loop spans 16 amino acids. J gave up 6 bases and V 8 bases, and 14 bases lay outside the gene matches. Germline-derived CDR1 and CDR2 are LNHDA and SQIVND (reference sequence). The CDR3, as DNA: TGTGCCAGTGCCTTATCCGGGACTAGCACCTTCAATGAGCAGTTCTTC. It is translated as CASALSGTSTFNEQFF.

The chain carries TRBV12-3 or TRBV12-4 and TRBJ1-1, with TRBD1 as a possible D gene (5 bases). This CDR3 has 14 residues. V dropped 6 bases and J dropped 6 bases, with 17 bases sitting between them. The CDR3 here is CASSPRARGAEAFF. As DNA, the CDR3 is TGTGCCAGCAGCCCCCGAGCTCGGGGCGCTGAAGCTTTCTTT.

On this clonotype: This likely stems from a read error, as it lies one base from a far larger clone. Here the CDR3 DNA reads TGTGCCAGCAACTGGGGACAGAACACTGAAGCTTTCTTT. It codes for CASNWGQNTEAFF. The chain couples TRBV7-3 to TRBJ1-1, with D possibly being TRBD1 (6 bases). There are 13 residues in the CDR3. V gave up 7 bases and J gave up 1 base, with 10 bases separating them. Germline V gene data show CDR1 as SGHTA and CDR2 as FQGTGA.

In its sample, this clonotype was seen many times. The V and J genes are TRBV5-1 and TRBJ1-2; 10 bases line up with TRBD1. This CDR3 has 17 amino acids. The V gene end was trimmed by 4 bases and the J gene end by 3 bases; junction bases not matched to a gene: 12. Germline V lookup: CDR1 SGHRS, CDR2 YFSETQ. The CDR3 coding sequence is TGCGCCAGCAGCCGGAGGGACAGGGGCGTAACGGACTATGGCTACACCTTC. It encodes CASSRRDRGVTDYGYTF.

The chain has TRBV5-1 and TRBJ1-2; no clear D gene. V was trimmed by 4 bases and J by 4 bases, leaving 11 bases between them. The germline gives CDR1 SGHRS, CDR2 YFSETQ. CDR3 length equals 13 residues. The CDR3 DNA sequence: TGCGCCAGCAGCGACGGACTGATCTATGGCTACACCTTC. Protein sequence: CASSDGLIYGYTF.

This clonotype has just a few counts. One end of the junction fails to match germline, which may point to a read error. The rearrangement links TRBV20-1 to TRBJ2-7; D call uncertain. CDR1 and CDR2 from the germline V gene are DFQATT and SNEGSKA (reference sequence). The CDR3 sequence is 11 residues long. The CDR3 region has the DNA TGCAGTGCTAGTCCGCACGACGAGCAGTGCTTC. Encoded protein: CSASPHDEQCF.

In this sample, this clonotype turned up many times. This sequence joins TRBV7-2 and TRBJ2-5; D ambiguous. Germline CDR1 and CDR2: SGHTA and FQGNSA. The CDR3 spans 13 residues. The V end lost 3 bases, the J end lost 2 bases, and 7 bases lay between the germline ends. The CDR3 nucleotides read TGTGCCAGCAGCTTCGAGTTTCAAGAGACCCAGTACTTC. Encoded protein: CASSFEFQETQYF.

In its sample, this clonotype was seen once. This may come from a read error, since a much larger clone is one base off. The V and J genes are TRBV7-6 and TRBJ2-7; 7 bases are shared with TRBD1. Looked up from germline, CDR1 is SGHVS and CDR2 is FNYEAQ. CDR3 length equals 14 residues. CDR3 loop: CASSSLTGAHERYF. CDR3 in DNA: TGTGCCAGCAGCTCTTTAACAGGGGCCCACGAGCGGTACTTC. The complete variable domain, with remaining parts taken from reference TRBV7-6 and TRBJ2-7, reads GAGVSQSPRYKVTKRGQDVALRCDPISGHVSLYWYRQALGQGPEFLTYFNYEAQQDKSGLPNDRFSAERPEGSISTLTIQRTEQRDSAMYRCASSSLTGAHERYFGPGTRLTVT.

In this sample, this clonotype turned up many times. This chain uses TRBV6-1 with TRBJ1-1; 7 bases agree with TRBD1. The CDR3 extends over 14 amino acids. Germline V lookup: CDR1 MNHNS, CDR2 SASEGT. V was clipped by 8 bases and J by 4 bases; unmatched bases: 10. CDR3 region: CASYGDSGFTEAFF. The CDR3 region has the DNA TGTGCCAGCTATGGGGACAGTGGTTTCACTGAAGCTTTCTTT.

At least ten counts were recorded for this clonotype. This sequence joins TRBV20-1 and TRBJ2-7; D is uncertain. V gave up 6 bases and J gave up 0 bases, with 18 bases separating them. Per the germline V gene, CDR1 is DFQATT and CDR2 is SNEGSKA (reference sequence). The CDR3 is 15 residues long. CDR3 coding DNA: TGCAGTGCGACCCACCCTGGCGAGAGCTCCTACGAGCAGTACTTC. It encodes CSATHPGESSYEQYF.

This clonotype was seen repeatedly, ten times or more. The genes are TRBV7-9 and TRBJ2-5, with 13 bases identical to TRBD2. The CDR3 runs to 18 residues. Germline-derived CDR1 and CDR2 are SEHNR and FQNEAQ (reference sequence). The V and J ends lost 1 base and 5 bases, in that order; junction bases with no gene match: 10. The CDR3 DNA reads TGTGCCAGCAGCTTAGTAGGGACTAGCGGGATCATAGTGGAGACCCAGTACTTC. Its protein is CASSLVGTSGIIVETQYF.